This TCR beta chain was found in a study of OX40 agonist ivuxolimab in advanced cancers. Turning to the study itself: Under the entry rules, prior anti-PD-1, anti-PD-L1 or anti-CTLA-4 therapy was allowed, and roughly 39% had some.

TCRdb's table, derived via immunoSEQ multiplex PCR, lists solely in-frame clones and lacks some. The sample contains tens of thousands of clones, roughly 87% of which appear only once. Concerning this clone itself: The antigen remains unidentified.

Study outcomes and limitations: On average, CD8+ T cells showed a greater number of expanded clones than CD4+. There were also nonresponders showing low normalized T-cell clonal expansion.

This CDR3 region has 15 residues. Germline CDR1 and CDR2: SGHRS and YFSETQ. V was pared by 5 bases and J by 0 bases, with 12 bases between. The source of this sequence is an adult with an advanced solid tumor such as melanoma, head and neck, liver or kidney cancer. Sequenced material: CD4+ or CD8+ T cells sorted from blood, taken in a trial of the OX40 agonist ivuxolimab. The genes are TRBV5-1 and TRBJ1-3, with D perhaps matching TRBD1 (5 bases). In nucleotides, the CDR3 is TGCGCCAGCAGTTCCGGGGCCCACTCTGGAAACACCATATATTTT. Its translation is CASSSGAHSGNTIYF.